These 31 T cell receptor beta chains originate from one sample sequenced in a study of follicular helper T cells after annual influenza vaccination. As for time point: 2014-2015 season, pre-vaccination. The data were produced by immunoSEQ multiplex PCR, yet TCRdb's version contains in-frame clones alone and is incomplete. Among 10,000 to 15,000 clones, 60% to 80% were seen once, and the ten largest hold around 0.5%. The source was CXCR5- memory CD4+ T cells sorted from blood, collected on the day of influenza vaccination. Receptors originate from an adult who received the influenza vaccine.

The chain uses TRBV5-7 and TRBJ2-6; the match to TRBD2 covers 8 bases. TRBV5-7 carries the ORF label, with uncertain function. This CDR3 has 19 amino acids. The J segment lost 0 bases and the V segment lost 0 bases, leaving 8 bases of the junction unmatched. The CDR3 reads CASSLALAGTRSGANVLTF. CDR3 nucleotide sequence: TGTGCCAGCAGCTTGGCCTTAGCGGGGACCCGCTCTGGGGCCAACGTCCTGACTTTC.

The J gene is TRBJ1-5, the V gene TRBV6-7; D uncertain. TRBV6-7 is an open reading frame whose function is uncertain. The CDR3 runs to 14 residues. The ends were cut back, 1 base at V and 4 bases at J, with 8 bases in the middle. The CDR3: CASSYWEQNQPQHF. The CDR3 nucleotides read TGTGCCAGCAGTTACTGGGAGCAAAATCAGCCCCAGCATTTT.

The rearrangement uses TRBV7-2 and TRBJ1-6; 8 bases map to TRBD1. In germline, CDR1 is SGHTA, CDR2 FQGNSA. The CDR3 length is 15 residues. After removal of 4 bases from V and 7 bases from J, the junction contained 6 bases not matched to a gene. The CDR3 sequence is CASSSRQGHNSPLHF. CDR3 in DNA: TGTGCCAGCAGCTCTCGACAGGGGCACAATTCACCCCTCCACTTT.

V and J are TRBV21-1 and TRBJ1-5; TRBD1 is the table's D call, not checked against the DNA. TRBV21-1 counts as a pseudogene. CDR3 length equals 14 residues. CDR3 nucleotide sequence: TGTGCCAGCAACACGGACAGGGGGAATCAGCCCCAGCATTTT. Protein sequence: CASNTDRGNQPQHF.

In DNA form, the CDR3 reads TGTGCCAGTAGTATGTGGGGGCCGAACACTGAAGCTTTCTTT. It specifies CASSMWGPNTEAFF. The J gene is TRBJ1-1, the V gene TRBV19; the D gene is possibly TRBD1 (6 bases). Per the germline V gene, CDR1 is LNHDA and CDR2 is SQIVND (reference sequence). CDR3 length: 14 residues. V was pared by 3 bases and J by 1 base, with 9 bases between.

This clone has only one observation. This chain uses TRBV7-9 with TRBJ1-3; tentatively, D is TRBD1 (6 bases). The V gene lost 5 bases and the J gene lost 4 bases, with 18 bases spanning the gap. The CDR3 totals 16 residues. Per the germline V gene, CDR1 is SEHNR and CDR2 is FQNEAQ (reference sequence). CDR3 sequence reads: CASSLATGFFGNTIYF. In DNA, the CDR3 is TGTGCCAGCAGCCTGGCCACAGGGTTTTTCGGAAACACCATATATTTT.

The J gene is TRBJ1-1, the V gene TRBV6-5; D unclear. The germline gives CDR1 MNHEY, CDR2 SVGAGI. There are 14 residues in the CDR3. V was pared by 5 bases and J by 2 bases, with 12 bases between. The DNA of the CDR3 is TGTGCCAGCAGTGCTTTCCGGGGTAACACTGAAGCTTTCTTT. Translating gives CASSAFRGNTEAFF.

The chain couples TRBV9 to TRBJ1-2; D call uncertain. The CDR3 is 14 amino acids. Per germline, CDR1 SGDLS and CDR2 YYNGEE. V was pared by 0 bases and J by 3 bases, with 9 bases between. The CDR3 region has the DNA TGTGCCAGCAGCGTAGCCCACCAGGACTATGGCTACACCTTC. This translates into CASSVAHQDYGYTF.

This sequence joins TRBV7-3 and TRBJ1-1, with 7 bases lining up with TRBD1. The J segment lost 2 bases and the V segment lost 5 bases, leaving 2 bases of the junction unmatched. Germline CDR1 reads SGHTA; CDR2 reads FQGTGA. The CDR3 extends over 13 amino acids. CDR3 nucleotides: TGTGCCAGCAGCGGGGACAGAAACACTGAAGCTTTCTTT. This gives the protein CASSGDRNTEAFF.

This clone was seen only a few times. The genes are TRBV19 and TRBJ1-5; D is possibly TRBD1 (5 bases). Trimming cost V 7 bases and J 9 bases, with 19 bases left between them. Per the germline V gene, CDR1 is LNHDA and CDR2 is SQIVND (reference sequence). This CDR3 spans 14 amino acids. In DNA, the CDR3 is TGTGCCAGTAACTTCGGGGGTGGAGTGGGGCCCCAGCATTTT. As protein: CASNFGGGVGPQHF. The variable domain in full, completed from reference TRBV19 and TRBJ1-5, reads DGGITQSPKYLFRKEGQNVTLSCEQNLNHDAMYWYRQDPGQGLRLIYYSQIVNDFQKGDIAEGYSVSREKKESFPLTVTSAQKNPTAFYLCASNFGGGVGPQHFGDGTRLSIL.

The gene calls are TRBV5-1 and TRBJ2-5; 9 bases line up with TRBD2. Germline CDR1 is SGHRS and CDR2 is YFSETQ. The CDR3 runs 17 residues. V lost 0 bases to trimming and J lost 5 bases; unmatched junction nucleotides: 11. The CDR3 DNA is TGCGCCAGCAGCTTGGGGATTCTGGCGGGGGGGCAGGAGACCCAGTACTTC. Translated, it gives CASSLGILAGGQETQYF.

The chain links TRBV6-6 to TRBJ2-5; TRBD2 might be the D (5 bases). The ends were cut back, 5 bases at V and 5 bases at J, with 15 bases in the middle. The CDR3 sequence is 14 residues long. Germline V lookup: CDR1 MNHNY, CDR2 SVGAGI (reference sequence). CDR3 amino acids: CASSRGRSGETQYF. CDR3 nucleotide sequence: TGTGCCAGCAGTCGGGGAAGGTCGGGCGAGACCCAGTACTTC.

This clone appeared a few times. CDR3 DNA: TGCGCCAGCAGCTTTTTCTCCGTGAACACTGAAGCTTTCTTT. Residues: CASSFFSVNTEAFF. The chain links TRBV5-1 to TRBJ1-1; the D is unclear. V lost 2 bases and J lost 0, with 8 bases in between. CDR1 is SGHRS and CDR2 is YFSETQ in the germline V gene. The CDR3 sequence is 14 residues long. Based on the CDR3 plus reference TRBV5-1 and TRBJ1-1, the full variable domain is KAGVTQTPRYLIKTRGQQVTLSCSPISGHRSVSWYQQTPGQGLQFLFEYFSETQRNKGNFPGRFSGRQFSNSRSEMNVSTLELGDSALYLCASSFFSVNTEAFFGQGTRLTVV.

V usage is TRBV29-1 and J usage is TRBJ1-1; TRBD1 aligns across 9 bases. V trimming: 0 bases; J trimming: 11 bases; junction bases outside the gene matches: 10. The CDR3 extends over 14 amino acids. CDR1 SQVTM and CDR2 ANQGSEA come from the germline V gene. CDR3 bases: TGCAGCGTTGAAGAGGCGGTACAGGGGGCTCGGGCTTTCTTT. Translating it yields CSVEEAVQGARAFF.

The gene calls are TRBV7-2 and TRBJ2-5; 7 nucleotides agree with TRBD1. Germline V gene data show CDR1 as SGHTA and CDR2 as FQGNSA. V shed 5 bases and J 2 bases; nucleotides not matched to a gene: 5. The CDR3 has 14 amino acids. CDR3 sequence reads: CASSLGGQQETQYF. CDR3 coding DNA: TGTGCCAGCAGCCTAGGGGGACAGCAAGAGACCCAGTACTTC.

This clone was detected a few times. V and J are TRBV19 and TRBJ1-3; D is unclear. Germline V gene sequence: CDR1 LNHDA, CDR2 SQIVND (reference sequence). V lost 8 bases to trimming and J lost 4 bases, with 12 bases between them. CDR3 length: 13 residues. The CDR3 DNA follows: TGTGCCAGTGTTGGGCTGCCGGGAAACACCATATATTTT. This gives the protein CASVGLPGNTIYF. The full variable domain, in which reference TRBV19 and TRBJ1-3 provide the parts outside the CDR3, is DGGITQSPKYLFRKEGQNVTLSCEQNLNHDAMYWYRQDPGQGLRLIYYSQIVNDFQKGDIAEGYSVSREKKESFPLTVTSAQKNPTAFYLCASVGLPGNTIYFGEGSWLTVV.

The chain recombines TRBV15 with TRBJ1-3, with a tentative D call TRBD1 (6 bases). Deletions cut 0 bases from V and 4 bases from J, with 10 bases between. CDR3 length: 15 residues. CDR1 is LNHNV, CDR2 YYDKDF, per germline (reference sequence). CDR3 loop: CATSRDQGPGNTIYF. The CDR3, as DNA: TGTGCCACCAGCAGAGATCAGGGGCCGGGAAACACCATATATTTT.

This chain uses TRBV18 with TRBJ2-7; 10 nucleotides line up with TRBD1. V shed 2 bases, J shed 2 bases, and the junction held 9 bases outside the gene matches. The CDR3 spans 17 residues. Germline V gene sequence: CDR1 KGHSH, CDR2 LQKENI. Here the CDR3 DNA reads TGTGCCAGCTCACCAGAGGGACAGGGGCGACACCCCTACGAGCAGTACTTC. It yields the protein CASSPEGQGRHPYEQYF. The full variable domain, its missing parts supplied by reference TRBV18 and TRBJ2-7, is NAGVMQNPRHLVRRRGQEARLRCSPMKGHSHVYWYRQLPEEGLKFMVYLQKENIIDESGMPKERFSAEFPKEGPSILRIQQVVRGDSAAYFCASSPEGQGRHPYEQYFGPGTRLTVT.

V usage is TRBV29-1 and J usage is TRBJ2-7; D call uncertain. The germline gives CDR1 SQVTM, CDR2 ANQGSEA. The CDR3 spans 11 residues. Trimming removed 5 bases from V and 3 bases from J, with 8 bases in between. The CDR3, as DNA: TGCAGCGTTAAAAACAGCTACGAGCAGTACTTC. This translates into CSVKNSYEQYF.

The chain uses TRBV2 and TRBJ1-2, with unresolved D. V gave up 6 bases and J gave up 7 bases, with 12 bases separating them. The CDR3 is made up of 12 amino acids. The V gene's germline CDR1 is SNHLY and CDR2 FYNNEI. The CDR3 here is CASREATFGYTF. In DNA, the CDR3 is TGTGCCAGCAGGGAGGCCACTTTTGGCTACACCTTC.

The chain has TRBV7-9 and TRBJ1-3; D ambiguous. Per germline, CDR1 SEHNR and CDR2 FQNEAQ (reference sequence). This CDR3 region has 17 residues. V lost 2 bases, J lost 2 bases, and 16 bases lay in between. CDR3 protein: CASSLRGLGRAGNTIYF. Here the CDR3 DNA reads TGTGCCAGCAGCTTAAGAGGATTAGGGAGAGCTGGAAACACCATATATTTT. Supplemented by reference TRBV7-9 and TRBJ1-3, the full variable domain reads DTGVSQNPRHKITKRGQNVTFRCDPISEHNRLYWYRQTLGQGPEFLTYFQNEAQLEKSRLLSDRFSAERPKGSFSTLEIQRTEQGDSAMYLCASSLRGLGRAGNTIYFGEGSWLTVV.

This chain connects TRBV7-2 to TRBJ2-7; D unresolved. The CDR3 is made up of 13 amino acids. The V gene lost 5 bases and the J gene lost 2 bases, with 10 bases spanning the gap. Per the germline V gene, CDR1 is SGHTA and CDR2 is FQGNSA. The CDR3 sequence is CASSTLGTYEQYF. DNA for the CDR3: TGTGCCAGCAGCACACTGGGGACCTACGAGCAGTACTTC.

This sequence joins TRBV18 and TRBJ1-1; weak D call: TRBD1 (6 bases). CDR1 is KGHSH and CDR2 is LQKENI in the germline V gene. Trimming took 4 bases from V and 0 from J, leaving 33 bases between them. This CDR3 has 22 amino acids. The CDR3 region has the DNA TGTGCCAGCTCACGAGACGAGCTCTCTATCGGTATGGGGGCACTTATGAACACTGAAGCTTTCTTT. Protein sequence: CASSRDELSIGMGALMNTEAFF.

This clone was seen a few times. The chain carries TRBV4-1 and TRBJ1-2; D is ambiguous. Per the germline V gene, CDR1 is MGHRA and CDR2 is YSYEKL. Trimming cost V 5 bases and J 0 bases, with 13 bases left between them. The CDR3 has 15 residues. In nucleotides, the CDR3 is TGCGCCAGCAGCATCCGGGGAGAATCTAACTATGGCTACACCTTC. Its protein is CASSIRGESNYGYTF.

There are a few counts of this clone. This sequence joins TRBV2 and TRBJ1-1; a weak D match, TRBD1 (5 bases). The germline gives CDR1 SNHLY, CDR2 FYNNEI. The CDR3 runs to 19 residues. V was pared by 0 bases and J by 0 bases, with 20 bases between. DNA of the CDR3: TGTGCCAGCAGTGAAGCCGGCGGGGGTTGGGGGAGATTGAACACTGAAGCTTTCTTT. This sequence encodes CASSEAGGGWGRLNTEAFF.

This clone was detected only a few times. The V and J genes are TRBV6-4 and TRBJ1-3; D call uncertain. Trimming took 10 bases from V and 4 from J, leaving 8 bases between them. The germline CDR1 and CDR2 sequences are MRHNA and SNTAGT. The CDR3 sequence is 11 residues long. The CDR3 DNA follows: TGTGCCACCTCGCCGGGAAACACCATATATTTT. Protein: CATSPGNTIYF.

This chain connects TRBV4-3 to TRBJ2-3, with 16 bases fitting TRBD2. The germline CDR1 and CDR2 sequences are LGHNA and YSLEER. Trimming took 3 bases from V and 3 from J; bases not matched to a gene: 0. This CDR3 comprises 16 residues. DNA of the CDR3: TGCGCCAGCAGCCAGGGACTAGCGGGGGGGACAGATACGCAGTATTTT. This codes for CASSQGLAGGTDTQYF.

This chain connects TRBV7-3 to TRBJ2-1, with D possibly being TRBD2 (5 bases). The CDR3 is 15 residues long. CDR1 is SGHTA and CDR2 is FQGTGA in the germline V gene. Trimming left V 0 bases short and J 1 base short, with 7 bases between. CDR3 residues: CASSLTGNSYNEQFF. DNA for the CDR3: TGTGCCAGCAGCTTAACCGGGAATTCCTACAATGAGCAGTTCTTC.

There are a few counts of this clone. The chain recombines TRBV10-3 with TRBJ2-2; D call uncertain. The CDR3 extends over 15 amino acids. V lost 7 bases, J lost 1 base, and 13 bases lay in between. Per germline, CDR1 ENHRY and CDR2 SYGVKD. CDR3 residues: CAIKLNTGNTGELFF. The CDR3 DNA sequence: TGTGCCATCAAATTAAACACCGGGAACACCGGGGAGCTGTTTTTT.

The chain employs TRBV15 and TRBJ2-3, with D uncertain. The ends were cut back, 0 bases at V and 6 bases at J, with 10 bases in the middle. The CDR3 is 14 residues long. Germline CDR1 is LNHNV and CDR2 is YYDKDF (reference sequence). CDR3 coding DNA: TGTGCCACCAGCAGAGATCTATTAGGGGATACGCAGTATTTT. This translates into CATSRDLLGDTQYF.

V usage is TRBV18 and J usage is TRBJ2-3, with D hard to call. With 1 base removed from V and 2 bases from J, the gap between germline ends came to 4 bases. Germline assignment: CDR1 KGHSH and CDR2 LQKENI. The CDR3 runs to 13 residues. CDR3 in amino acids: CASSPQDTDTQYF. The CDR3 nucleotides are TGTGCCAGCTCACCACAGGACACAGATACGCAGTATTTT.